The sequence of this TCR beta chain was determined in a study of blood T cell repertoires in COVID-19. About the research overall: Some COVID-19 samples were acute and others convalescent; all came from the United States, Italy and Spain. The analysed material was cDNA or gDNA that came from T cells, B-cell-depleted T cells, or PBMCs.

Sequencing used immunoSEQ multiplex PCR; TCRdb keeps in-frame clones, though not all of them. Here the sample spans roughly 440,000 clones, approximately 90% being singletons. The CDR3 has 16 residues. The source material was peripheral blood. This chain connects TRBV21-1 to TRBJ2-4; the table names TRBD2, a call not compared with the DNA. TRBV21-1 is tagged as a pseudogene. The clonotype originates from a woman aged 45-60 years with COVID-19, enrolled during active disease. The CDR3 DNA reads TGTGCCAGCAGCAATGGGGGGTTAAGGTCCAAAAACATTCAGTACTTC. This codes for CASSNGGLRSKNIQYF.